These 6 T cell receptor beta chains came from one sample sequenced in a study of molecular identifiers for immune sequencing clone quantification. TCRdb re-called the PCR reads with MiXCR, one entry per CDR3 protein. The sample carries tens of thousands of distinct CDR3 sequences, roughly 18% recorded once. Material: naive CD8+ T cells from blood, with Jurkat cell RNA spiked in. As for subset: FACS-sorted CD8+CD4-CCR7+CD45RA+ naive T cells. Receptors were obtained from a human donor in good health. Some libraries in this study had Jurkat cell RNA spiked in.

At least ten counts were recorded for this clonotype. This rearrangement joins TRBV6-2 or TRBV6-3 to TRBJ2-2, with a weak D call TRBD2 (5 bases). The germline V gene has CDR1 MNHEY and CDR2 SVGEGT. The CDR3 is 13 residues long. With 10 bases removed from V and 3 bases from J, the gap between germline ends came to 12 bases. CDR3 nucleotides: TGTGCCACCGGGAACGGAGACACCGGGGAGCTGTTTTTT. Translated: CATGNGDTGELFF.

This clonotype has a count of ten or more. This sequence joins TRBV5-4 and TRBJ2-3; 8 bases match TRBD2. The CDR3 has 15 amino acids. The V segment lost 2 bases and the J segment 4 bases; nucleotides outside the gene matches: 6. Germline-derived CDR1 and CDR2 are SGHNT and YYREEE (reference sequence). CDR3 bases: TGTGCCAGCAGCTTAACCGGGAGGGACGCAGATACGCAGTATTTT. Translation gives CASSLTGRDADTQYF. The entire variable domain, with the rest obtained from reference TRBV5-4 and TRBJ2-3, is as follows: ETGVTQSPTHLIKTRGQQVTLRCSSQSGHNTVSWYQQALGQGPQFIFQYYREEENGRGNFPPRFSGLQFPNYSSELNVNALELDDSALYLCASSLTGRDADTQYFGPGTRLTVL.

On this clonotype: A clone one base away is much larger, so this may be a read error. The CDR3 DNA is TGTGCCAGCAGCCAGAGCCTCGAGACAGGCCTCTGTGGCTACACCTTC. It is translated as CASSQSLETGLCGYTF. The chain links TRBV7-8 to TRBJ1-2; TRBD1 is a possible D gene (6 bases). V gave up 5 bases and J gave up 7 bases, with 23 bases separating them. This CDR3 has 16 amino acids. Germline CDR1 is SGHVS and CDR2 is FQNEAQ.

The chain recombines TRBV9 with TRBJ2-2; TRBD1 matches at 7 bases. V lost 0 bases, J lost 7 bases, and 3 bases stayed unmatched. CDR3 length: 14 amino acids. Germline V gives CDR1 SGDLS, CDR2 YYNGEE. The CDR3, as DNA: TGTGCCAGCAGCGTAGAGGGGGCAGGCGGGGAGCTGTTTTTT. Translated, it gives CASSVEGAGGELFF.

This chain joins TRBV21-1 and TRBJ2-2. TRBV21-1 is labeled a pseudogene. The length of the CDR3 is 15 residues. The CDR3 DNA is TGTGCCAGCAGCAAGAAGAGCGAAGAAACCGGGGAGCTGTTTTTT. Translating it yields CASSKKSEETGELFF.

In its sample, this clonotype was seen many times. The rearrangement links TRBV12-3 or TRBV12-4 to TRBJ1-2, with TRBD1 identical over 9 bases. The V gene end was trimmed by 5 bases and the J gene end by 13 bases; junction bases not matched to a gene: 14. This CDR3 spans 14 amino acids. As DNA, the CDR3 is TGTGCCAGCAGTGAAGCCGGGACAGGGTCTCTATGCACCTTC. Translated, it gives CASSEAGTGSLCTF.